This passage covers 22 T cell receptor beta chains from one sample sequenced in a study of tumor and adjacent non-tumor tissue in lung cancer. This sample's RNA came from whole unsorted tissue. Three rounds of nested PCR, following a modified ARM-PCR protocol, produced the TCRbeta library. TCRdb passed the multiplex PCR reads through MiXCR, listing each CDR3 protein once. Among about 110,000 distinct CDR3 sequences listed, approximately 80% were seen once. The sample taken for sequencing was lung tumor tissue. The source is a man between 65 and 79 years old with non-small cell lung cancer.

In this sample, this clonotype turned up once. The chain employs TRBV30 and TRBJ2-1; 7 bases line up with TRBD2. Germline V gene sequence: CDR1 GTSNPN, CDR2 SVGIG (reference sequence). The CDR3 loop spans 14 amino acids. The CDR3 spells CVQRTSGSYNEQFF. DNA for the CDR3: TGTGTCCAACGGACTAGTGGGAGCTACAATGAGCAGTTCTTC.

The rearrangement joins TRBV29-1 to TRBJ2-1, with D uncertain. The CDR3 runs to 16 residues. With 2 bases removed from V and 5 bases from J, the gap between germline ends came to 19 bases. Germline CDR1 reads SQVTM; CDR2 reads ANQGSEA. CDR3 nucleotides: TGCAGCGTTGAACTCTACGACATCGTGGTGGACAATGAGCAGTTCTTC. Its translation: CSVELYDIVVDNEQFF.

This clonotype was found many times. CDR3 sequence: CASSLNFPGHYGYTF. DNA for the CDR3: TGTGCCAGCAGTTTAAATTTTCCGGGCCACTATGGCTACACCTTC. This sequence joins TRBV12-3 or TRBV12-4 and TRBJ1-2, with D uncertain. V was trimmed by 2 bases and J by 3 bases, leaving 13 bases between them. This CDR3 has 15 amino acids.

In its sample, this clonotype was seen a few times. A much larger clone differs from this one at a single base, so this may be a read error. The J gene is TRBJ1-4, the V gene TRBV11-2; 8 bases are a match to TRBD1. The germline V gene has CDR1 SGHAT and CDR2 FQNNGV. This CDR3 spans 17 amino acids. The CDR3 DNA reads TGTGCCAGCAGCTTAGCCAGGGGGCGAGGAACTAATGAAAAACCGTTTTTT. It encodes CASSLARGRGTNEKPFF.

The chain links TRBV6-5 to TRBJ2-3; D call uncertain. V was shortened by 6 bases and J by 3 bases, with 7 bases between the two germline ends. Germline CDR1 MNHEY, CDR2 SVGAGI. The CDR3 has 12 amino acids. DNA of the CDR3: TGTGCCAGCAGGAACTTGACAGATACGCAGTATTTT. It translates to CASRNLTDTQYF.

Concerning this clonotype: Here the CDR3 omits its conserved ending phenylalanine or tryptophan, so a read error is the likely source. The V gene is TRBV6-1, the J gene TRBJ2-7; 12 positions match TRBD2. The CDR3 is 18 residues long. Per the germline V gene, CDR1 is MNHNS and CDR2 is SASEGT. The CDR3 loop is CVSSELAGGPSTAGEQYL. The CDR3 DNA follows: TGTGTCAGCAGTGAACTAGCGGGAGGCCCCTCGACGGCTGGAGAGCAGTACCTC.

Worth noting for this clonotype: This sequence may be a read error, since a much larger clone differs from it by one base. The chain joins TRBV5-1 to TRBJ1-1, with D perhaps TRBD1 (6 bases). V lost 8 bases and J lost 0, with 14 bases in between. Germline CDR1 reads SGHRS; CDR2 reads YFSETQ. This CDR3 has 14 residues. CDR3 DNA sequence: TGCGCCAGGGGACCAACAGGGCTGAACACTGAAGCTTTCTTT. It codes for CARGPTGLNTEAFF.

In the case of this clonotype: One junction end does not reproduce the germline sequence, and a read error may be involved. J is TRBJ1-2 and V is TRBV4-1; no clear D. The CDR3 runs to 13 residues. Germline loops: CDR1 MGHRA, CDR2 YSYEKL. In nucleotides, the CDR3 is TGCGCCACCAGCCAAGAAAGGGTGGATGACTACACCTTC. Translation: CATSQERVDDYTF.

This clonotype appeared once. The junction differs from germline at one of its ends, possibly a read error. The chain joins TRBV5-1 to TRBJ2-5; D is unclear. Germline values: CDR1 SGHRS, CDR2 YFSETQ. The CDR3 runs to 14 residues. The CDR3 sequence is CVSSLAEAQETEYF. As DNA, the CDR3 is TGCGTCAGCAGCTTGGCCGAGGCCCAAGAGACCGAGTACTTC.

As concerns this clonotype: A much larger clone is a single base away; this may be a read error. The chain joins TRBV28 to TRBJ1-1, with D possibly TRBD1 on 5 matching bases. The germline V and J ends were trimmed by 4 bases and 8 bases, with 17 bases remaining between them. The CDR3 is 14 residues long. Germline assignment: CDR1 MDHEN and CDR2 SYDVKM. The DNA of the CDR3 is TGTGCCAGCAGTTCGGGGACTTCCCTATTAGAAGCTTTCTTT. Amino acids: CASSSGTSLLEAFF.

The V and J genes are TRBV4-3 and TRBJ2-7; possible D gene TRBD2, 6 bases. Looked up from germline, CDR1 is LGHNA and CDR2 is YSLEER. Trimming took 8 bases from V and 0 from J, leaving 14 bases between them. The length of the CDR3 is 14 residues. The DNA for the CDR3 is TGCGCCAGCTGTCAAGGGACTTACTCCTACGAGCAGTACTTC. It codes for CASCQGTYSYEQYF.

Comment on this clonotype: Mismatch with germline at one junction end may stem from a read error. The gene calls are TRBV5-1 and TRBJ1-2; the D is unclear. Germline CDR1 and CDR2: SGHRS and YFSETQ. The CDR3 runs 13 residues. This chain's CDR3 is CANSLEEFYGYTF. The CDR3 nucleotides are TGCGCCAACAGCTTGGAAGAATTCTATGGCTACACCTTC.

This rearrangement joins TRBV5-6 to TRBJ2-5; D may be TRBD1 (6 bases). Looked up from germline, CDR1 is SGHDT and CDR2 is YYEEEE. Trimming left V 5 bases short and J 7 bases short, with 15 bases between. The CDR3 totals 13 residues. The CDR3: CASRDRGSGTQYF. The CDR3 DNA is TGTGCCAGCAGGGATAGGGGGTCGGGGACCCAGTACTTC. Complete variable domain (other parts from reference TRBV5-6 and TRBJ2-5): DAGVTQSPTHLIKTRGQQVTLRCSPKSGHDTVSWYQQALGQGPQFIFQYYEEEERQRGNFPDRFSGHQFPNYSSELNVNALLLGDSALYLCASRDRGSGTQYFGPGTRLLVL.

The table lists this clonotype with many counts. A much larger clone is a single base away; this may be a read error. The V gene is TRBV12-3 or TRBV12-4, the J gene TRBJ1-1, with unresolved D. The CDR3 sequence is 14 residues long. The CDR3 sequence is CASSPWRQNTEASF. The CDR3 DNA is TGTGCCAGCAGTCCATGGAGGCAGAACACTGAAGCTTCCTTT.

The chain joins TRBV29-1 to TRBJ2-2; TRBD1 might be the D (5 bases). The germline V gene has CDR1 SQVTM and CDR2 ANQGSEA. V lost 6 bases and J 6 bases, leaving 20 bases between the germline ends. The CDR3 has 15 amino acids. Written as DNA, the CDR3 is TGCAGCGTGGAAACAAGGGGCAAGGGGTCCGGGGAGCTGTTTTTT. It translates to CSVETRGKGSGELFF.

This clonotype has only a few counts. One end of the junction does not line up with germline, which may come from a read error. The chain carries TRBV29-1 and TRBJ1-2, with D tentatively TRBD1 (6 bases). The CDR3 is 13 amino acids. CDR1 and CDR2 (germline): SQVTM, ANQGSEA. CDR3 DNA: TGCAGCGTTCTCCGGACGGGGGCCTATGGCTACACTTTC. Protein product: CSVLRTGAYGYTF. Looking up the rest from reference TRBV29-1 and TRBJ1-2 gives the full variable domain: SAVISQKPSRDICQRGTSLTIQCQVDSQVTMMFWYRQQPGQSLTLIATANQGSEATYESGFVIDKFPISRPNLTFSTLTVSNMSPEDSSIYLCSVLRTGAYGYTFGSGTRLTVV.

Of note for this clonotype: A read error may produce the germline difference seen at one junction end. The V and J genes are TRBV28 and TRBJ2-3; perhaps TRBD1 as D (6 bases). The CDR3 consists of 16 residues. Per germline, CDR1 MDHEN and CDR2 SYDVKM. The DNA of the CDR3 is TGTGCCAGGAGTTCTTGGGACAAGGGTAGCACAGATACGCAGTATTTT. Translating it yields CARSSWDKGSTDTQYF.

To note about this clonotype: Germline and junction disagree at one end, which may indicate a read error. V usage is TRBV4-2 and J usage is TRBJ2-5, with 10 bases matching TRBD2. The CDR3 totals 16 residues. CDR1 is LGHNA and CDR2 is YNFKEQ in the germline V gene. The CDR3 here is CASSQVVSGGGETQHF. The CDR3 nucleotides read TGTGCAAGCAGCCAAGTCGTCAGCGGGGGGGGGGAGACCCAGCACTTC.

This sequence joins TRBV11-3 and TRBJ2-1; D uncertain. The V gene lost 3 bases and the J gene lost 0 bases, with 9 bases spanning the gap. The germline V gene encodes CDR1 SGHNT and CDR2 YENEEA. CDR3 size: 15 residues. The CDR3 nucleotides are TGTGCCAGCAGCTTGAACGGCCGCTCCTACAATGAGCAGTTCTTC. This gives the protein CASSLNGRSYNEQFF.

The rearrangement links TRBV5-5 to TRBJ2-2; 8 bases match TRBD2. Trimming took 3 bases from V and 6 from J; bases not matched to a gene: 19. The V gene's germline CDR1 is SGHKS and CDR2 YYEKEE (reference sequence). The CDR3 has 19 amino acids. The CDR3 loop reads CASSSLTGGERMQPGELFF. The CDR3 nucleotides are TGTGCCAGCAGCTCCCTAACGGGAGGGGAACGAATGCAACCCGGGGAGCTGTTTTTT. Filled out from reference TRBV5-5 and TRBJ2-2, the complete variable domain reads DAGVTQSPTHLIKTRGQQVTLRCSPISGHKSVSWYQQVLGQGPQFIFQYYEKEERGRGNFPDRFSARQFPNYSSELNVNALLLGDSALYLCASSSLTGGERMQPGELFFGEGSRLTVL.

Comment on this clonotype: No conserved phenylalanine or tryptophan is present at the end of the CDR3, so a read error is the likely explanation. The chain combines TRBV6-6 with TRBJ1-1; D remains ambiguous. The CDR3 length is 11 residues. V was pared by 7 bases and J by 9 bases, with 12 bases between. CDR1 and CDR2 (germline): MNHNY, SVGAGI (reference sequence). Here the CDR3 reads CASTSHRQAFL. The CDR3 DNA reads TGTGCCAGCACCTCCCACCGGCAAGCTTTCTTA.

This chain connects TRBV5-4 to TRBJ2-5; D not certain. This CDR3 spans 14 amino acids. V lost 3 bases and J lost 7, with 16 bases in between. Germline V gene data show CDR1 as SGHNT and CDR2 as YYREEE (reference sequence). CDR3 in DNA: TGTGCCAGCAGCTCGTGTGGCACTGCTGGGACCCAGTACTTC. Protein: CASSSCGTAGTQYF.